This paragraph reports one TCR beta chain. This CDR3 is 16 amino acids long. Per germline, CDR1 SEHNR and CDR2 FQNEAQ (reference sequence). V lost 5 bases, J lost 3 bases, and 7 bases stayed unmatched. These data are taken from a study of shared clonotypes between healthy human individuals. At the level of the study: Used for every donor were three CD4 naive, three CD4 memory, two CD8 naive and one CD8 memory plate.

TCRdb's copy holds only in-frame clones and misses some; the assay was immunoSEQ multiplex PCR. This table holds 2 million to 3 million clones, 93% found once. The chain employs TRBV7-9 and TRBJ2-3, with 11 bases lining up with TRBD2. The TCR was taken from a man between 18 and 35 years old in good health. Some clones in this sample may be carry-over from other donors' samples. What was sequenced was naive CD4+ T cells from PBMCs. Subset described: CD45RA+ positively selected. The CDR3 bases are TGTGCCAGCAGCACTCGAACTAGCGGGAGAACAGATACGCAGTATTTT. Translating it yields CASSTRTSGRTDTQYF.